The clone carrying this T cell receptor beta chain has more than one count but fewer than ten. Antigen specificity is unknown. The record originates from a study of T cells in Graves' hyperthyroidism and ophthalmopathy. Stable hyperthyroidism: no ophthalmopathy progression over 18 months of follow-up. The PBMCs had their origin in around 10 ml of fresh peripheral blood. The CDR3 regions of TCR beta were amplified from RNA transcripts. A set of HTBI primers served as the primers for a first-round RT-PCR of the TCR CDR3. TCRdb independently ran MiXCR on the multiplex PCR reads; one entry per CDR3 protein. The sample includes approximately 700,000 distinct CDR3 sequences, approximately 16% of them seen just once. CDR1 and CDR2 (germline): SQVTM, ANQGSEA. The CDR3 totals 14 residues. After removal of 7 bases from V and 9 bases from J, the junction contained 13 bases not matched to a gene. General study points: Appearing also in blood were most of the thyroid clonotypes expanded above 0.001. A 13 V-J model separated ophthalmopathy from stable hyperthyroidism.

Sequencing was done on a sample of blood. The origin of this receptor is a man in his late teens or twenties with Graves' hyperthyroidism. The chain carries TRBV29-1 and TRBJ2-1, with 9 bases lining up with TRBD1. The CDR3 DNA reads as TGCAGCGACGTACCGGGACAGGGCTATGGTGAGCAGTTCTTC. This translates into CSDVPGQGYGEQFF.